This passage covers 29 T cell receptor beta chains from one sample sequenced in a study of T cell changes during pregnancy in multiple sclerosis. TCRdb's copy holds only in-frame clones and misses some; the assay was immunoSEQ multiplex PCR. The sample consists of 85,000 to 120,000 clones, roughly 89% of them appearing once. The specimen was peripheral blood, collected before pregnancy. The source of these receptors is a female donor with multiple sclerosis, enrolled in a pregnancy study.

This chain connects TRBV18 to TRBJ1-3; D ambiguous. Germline values: CDR1 KGHSH, CDR2 LQKENI. Trimming left V 3 bases short and J 1 base short, with 4 bases between. This CDR3 contains 13 residues. The CDR3 spells CASSPFSGNTIYF. In DNA, the CDR3 is TGTGCCAGCTCACCCTTTTCTGGAAACACCATATATTTT.

This chain uses TRBV15 with TRBJ1-4; possibly TRBD1 for D (5 bases). This CDR3 comprises 13 residues. The V gene lost 8 bases and the J gene lost 8 bases, with 15 bases spanning the gap. Germline V gene data show CDR1 as LNHNV and CDR2 as YYDKDF (reference sequence). The CDR3 region is CATGGGREEKLFF. The CDR3 region has the DNA TGTGCCACCGGGGGGGGTAGAGAAGAAAAACTGTTTTTT.

The V and J genes are TRBV19 and TRBJ2-1; D gene uncertain. With 1 base removed from V and 6 bases from J, the gap between germline ends came to 13 bases. The CDR3 extends over 15 amino acids. CDR1 and CDR2 (germline): LNHDA, SQIVND (reference sequence). The CDR3 DNA sequence: TGTGCCAGTAGTATAGGAGGCAGCGTAGGCAATGAGCAGTTCTTC. Translation gives CASSIGGSVGNEQFF.

The rearrangement links TRBV28 to TRBJ2-5; D possibly corresponds to TRBD1 (5 bases). Looked up from germline, CDR1 is MDHEN and CDR2 is SYDVKM. Trimming left V 8 bases short and J 4 bases short, with 14 bases between. This CDR3 contains 13 residues. CDR3 in DNA: TGTGCCAGCCAACCAGGGCGAAGAGAGACCCAGTACTTC. It codes for CASQPGRRETQYF.

V gene TRBV11-2 combines with J gene TRBJ2-7; D perhaps matches TRBD2 (6 bases). From germline, CDR1 is SGHAT and CDR2 FQNNGV. CDR3 length: 14 residues. V was pared by 8 bases and J by 4 bases, with 18 bases between. CDR3 sequence: CASAKPGVKYEQYF. The CDR3 region has the DNA TGTGCCAGCGCAAAACCGGGGGTTAAGTACGAGCAGTACTTC.

The rearrangement links TRBV7-2 to TRBJ1-6; 9 bases match TRBD1. CDR1 and CDR2 (germline): SGHTA, FQGNSA. The CDR3 is 15 amino acids. Germline trimming cut 5 bases from V and 5 bases from J; bases unmatched to any gene: 4. CDR3 DNA: TGTGCCAGCAGCGCAGACAGGGGGGATAATTCACCCCTCCACTTT. This translates into CASSADRGDNSPLHF.

V usage is TRBV10-3 and J usage is TRBJ2-1; 9 nucleotides match TRBD2. V dropped 7 bases and J dropped 5; count of bases not matched to a gene: 6. Germline CDR1 and CDR2: ENHRY and SYGVKD. The CDR3 loop spans 14 amino acids. In DNA, the CDR3 is TGTGCCATCAAAGCGGGGGGCTCGAACAATGAGCAGTTCTTC. Its translation is CAIKAGGSNNEQFF.

This clone was seen once. This chain uses TRBV9 with TRBJ2-3; tentatively, D is TRBD2 (5 bases). The germline V gene has CDR1 SGDLS and CDR2 YYNGEE. The CDR3 sequence is 16 residues long. V lost 1 base and J 2 bases, leaving 14 bases between the germline ends. The CDR3 loop reads CASSVRGREHTDTQYF. CDR3 nucleotides: TGTGCCAGCAGCGTAAGAGGGAGAGAACACACAGATACGCAGTATTTT. Filled out from reference TRBV9 and TRBJ2-3, the complete variable domain reads DSGVTQTPKHLITATGQRVTLRCSPRSGDLSVYWYQQSLDQGLQFLIQYYNGEERAKGNILERFSAQQFPDLHSELNLSSLELGDSALYFCASSVRGREHTDTQYFGPGTRLTVL.

The chain carries TRBV27 and TRBJ2-2; 7 bases are a match to TRBD1. This CDR3 is 14 amino acids long. CDR1 and CDR2 from the germline V gene are MNHEY and SMNVEV (reference sequence). V gave up 6 bases and J gave up 4 bases; unmatched junction bases: 5. CDR3 sequence (DNA): TGTGCCAGCAGCCCCCAGGGGGTCACCGGGGAGCTGTTTTTT. It specifies CASSPQGVTGELFF.

V is TRBV4-3 and J is TRBJ1-1, with a tentative D call TRBD1 (6 bases). CDR3 size: 15 residues. Trimming left V 2 bases short and J 2 bases short, with 12 bases between. In germline, CDR1 is LGHNA, CDR2 YSLEER. CDR3 sequence (DNA): TGCGCCAGCAGCCAACGCGCGGGGGCAAACACTGAAGCTTTCTTT. Amino acids: CASSQRAGANTEAFF.

The V call is TRBV28, the J call TRBJ1-5; possibly TRBD1 for D (6 bases). Trimming pared 10 bases from V and 2 bases from J, leaving 27 bases between. Germline V CDR1 and CDR2: MDHEN, SYDVKM. The CDR3 loop spans 18 amino acids. The CDR3 spells CANTIKPDSTNGNQPQHF. The DNA of the CDR3 is TGTGCCAACACAATTAAACCGGACAGCACGAACGGCAATCAGCCCCAGCATTTT. The full variable domain, with the rest looked up from reference TRBV28 and TRBJ1-5, is DVKVTQSSRYLVKRTGEKVFLECVQDMDHENMFWYRQDPGLGLRLIYFSYDVKMKEKGDIPEGYSVSREKKERFSLILESASTNQTSMYLCANTIKPDSTNGNQPQHFGDGTRLSIL.

The chain combines TRBV28 with TRBJ2-7, with 10 bases fitting TRBD1. The CDR3 loop spans 14 amino acids. V was pared by 8 bases and J by 6 bases, with 10 bases of the junction left unmatched. Germline CDR1 MDHEN, CDR2 SYDVKM. CDR3 nucleotides: TGTGCCAGCTTGGCCGGGACAGGGGCGGCCGAGCAGTACTTC. Encoded protein: CASLAGTGAAEQYF.

V and J are TRBV27 and TRBJ2-1; 10 nucleotides match TRBD2. Trimming took 6 bases from V and 10 from J; bases not matched to a gene: 18. The CDR3 contains 17 residues. Germline-derived CDR1 and CDR2 are MNHEY and SMNVEV (reference sequence). The CDR3 reads CASRPKGRASGRGEQFF. CDR3 bases: TGTGCCAGCAGACCGAAAGGGAGGGCTAGCGGGAGAGGGGAGCAGTTCTTC.

This chain connects TRBV5-4 to TRBJ1-2; weak D call: TRBD1 (5 bases). The CDR3 has 13 amino acids. The germline V and J ends were trimmed by 4 bases and 8 bases, with 15 bases remaining between them. Germline V gene lookup returns CDR1 SGHNT and CDR2 YYREEE (reference sequence). The CDR3 loop is CASSAALKGGYTF. In DNA form, the CDR3 reads TGTGCCAGCAGCGCCGCTCTCAAGGGGGGCTACACCTTC.

The CDR3 loop reads CAISGSLSSAGRPTLEQYF. In nucleotides, the CDR3 is TGTGCCATCAGTGGGTCTTTGTCTAGCGCTGGGAGACCTACTCTCGAGCAGTACTTC. V is TRBV10-3 and J is TRBJ2-7; possibly TRBD2 for D (6 bases). The germline V gene encodes CDR1 ENHRY and CDR2 SYGVKD. Trimming shortened V by 4 bases and J by 6 bases, and 31 bases separated the two germline ends. This CDR3 comprises 19 residues.

The V and J genes are TRBV9 and TRBJ2-7; D call uncertain. Trimming removed 0 bases at V and 1 base at J, with 8 bases between. Germline assignment: CDR1 SGDLS and CDR2 YYNGEE. This CDR3 region has 14 residues. The CDR3 reads CASSVAAGSYEQYF. In DNA form, the CDR3 reads TGTGCCAGCAGCGTAGCAGCCGGGTCCTACGAGCAGTACTTC.

The chain employs TRBV5-1 and TRBJ1-5; D is uncertain. Germline CDR1 reads SGHRS; CDR2 reads YFSETQ. Trimming took off 4 bases at V and 0 bases at J, with 14 bases between the two ends. The length of the CDR3 is 16 residues. The CDR3, as DNA: TGCGCCAGCAGCCTGGACCGAGGCTATAGCAATCAGCCCCAGCATTTT. It encodes CASSLDRGYSNQPQHF. Variable domain in full (rest from reference TRBV5-1 and TRBJ1-5): KAGVTQTPRYLIKTRGQQVTLSCSPISGHRSVSWYQQTPGQGLQFLFEYFSETQRNKGNFPGRFSGRQFSNSRSEMNVSTLELGDSALYLCASSLDRGYSNQPQHFGDGTRLSIL.

The chain has TRBV7-8 and TRBJ2-7, with 7 bases fitting TRBD2. CDR1 SGHVS and CDR2 FQNEAQ come from the germline V gene. CDR3 size: 14 residues. V lost 9 bases, J lost 5 bases, and 13 bases stayed unmatched. The CDR3 DNA reads TGTGCCAGTGTCCCCACGAGCGGGATAGACGAGCAGTACTTC. Its translation: CASVPTSGIDEQYF.

Here the CDR3 reads CASSQSLLQGLAKNIQYF. CDR3 nucleotides: TGTGCCAGCAGCCAGAGTCTACTACAGGGCCTAGCCAAAAACATTCAGTACTTC. This sequence joins TRBV14 and TRBJ2-4; tentative D call: TRBD1 (6 bases). V was pared by 3 bases and J by 0 bases, with 18 bases between. The CDR3 has 18 amino acids. The V gene's germline CDR1 is SGHDN and CDR2 FVKESK.

This clone was seen only a few times. A read error may account for a junction end that differs from germline. The CDR3 protein is CSVEEQGAAGYTF. CDR3 DNA: TGCAGCGTCGAAGAGCAGGGGGCAGCTGGCTACACCTTC. J is TRBJ1-2 and V is TRBV29-1; 8 nucleotides line up with TRBD1. Looked up from germline, CDR1 is SQVTM and CDR2 is ANQGSEA. The CDR3 spans 13 residues.

V usage is TRBV30 and J usage is TRBJ2-4; a possible D gene is TRBD2 (5 bases). The CDR3 sequence is 13 residues long. V dropped 3 bases and J dropped 9 bases, with 15 bases sitting between them. The germline V gene encodes CDR1 GTSNPN and CDR2 SVGIG (reference sequence). The DNA of the CDR3 is TGTGCCTGGAGGTCCGCGGGTCAGAGCATTCAGTACTTC. It encodes CAWRSAGQSIQYF.

A single count supports this clone. The rearrangement uses TRBV6-5 and TRBJ2-7; a weak D match, TRBD2 (6 bases). Germline V lookup: CDR1 MNHEY, CDR2 SVGAGI. The CDR3 totals 14 residues. The germline V and J ends were trimmed by 5 bases and 3 bases, with 14 bases remaining between them. CDR3 in amino acids: CASSITSRHYEQYF. The CDR3 nucleotides are TGTGCCAGCAGTATTACTAGCCGACACTACGAGCAGTACTTC.

The chain carries TRBV27 and TRBJ2-7; perhaps TRBD1 as D (5 bases). Germline V gene sequence: CDR1 MNHEY, CDR2 SMNVEV (reference sequence). Trimming removed 6 bases from V and 3 bases from J, with 6 bases in between. The length of the CDR3 is 11 residues. CDR3 sequence (DNA): TGTGCCAGCAGAGGGGTCTACGAGCAGTACTTC. Translated, it gives CASRGVYEQYF.

The V gene is TRBV7-2, the J gene TRBJ2-7, with D perhaps matching TRBD1 (5 bases). The CDR3 extends over 14 amino acids. Trimming cost V 0 bases and J 4 bases, with 10 bases left between them. CDR1 is SGHTA and CDR2 is FQGNSA in the germline V gene. DNA of the CDR3: TGTGCCAGCAGCTTAGCTGTAGGGGTGTACGAGCAGTACTTC. This translates into CASSLAVGVYEQYF.

V is TRBV7-3 and J is TRBJ2-7; the match to TRBD1 covers 10 bases. The J segment lost 3 bases and the V segment lost 1 base, leaving 3 bases of the junction unmatched. Germline CDR1 and CDR2: SGHTA and FQGTGA. This CDR3 spans 15 amino acids. In DNA, the CDR3 is TGTGCCAGCAGCTTAAAAGGGACAGGGGACTACGAGCAGTACTTC. It specifies CASSLKGTGDYEQYF. Combining the CDR3 with reference TRBV7-3 and TRBJ2-7 gives the whole variable domain GAGVSQTPSNKVTEKGKYVELRCDPISGHTALYWYRQSLGQGPEFLIYFQGTGAADDSGLPNDRFFAVRPEGSVSTLKIQRTERGDSAVYLCASSLKGTGDYEQYFGPGTRLTVT.

The chain recombines TRBV9 with TRBJ1-3; weak D call: TRBD1 (5 bases). There are 18 residues in the CDR3. Germline loops: CDR1 SGDLS, CDR2 YYNGEE. V shed 3 bases and J shed 4 bases, with 23 bases lying between them. The CDR3 sequence: CASSETGSATLGGNTIYF. DNA for the CDR3: TGTGCCAGCAGCGAAACAGGTTCTGCGACCCTGGGAGGAAACACCATATATTTT.

V is TRBV5-1 and J is TRBJ1-2; no firm D call. The V end lost 2 bases, the J end lost 2 bases, and 10 bases lay between the germline ends. Germline V lookup: CDR1 SGHRS, CDR2 YFSETQ. The length of the CDR3 is 14 residues. The DNA of the CDR3 is TGCGCCAGCAGCTTTCAAGACGGGAACTATGGCTACACCTTC. It specifies CASSFQDGNYGYTF.

The chain uses TRBV5-1 and TRBJ2-2; tentatively, D is TRBD2 (6 bases). Trimming cost V 1 base and J 5 bases, with 15 bases left between them. The CDR3 contains 16 residues. Germline V CDR1 and CDR2: SGHRS, YFSETQ. The CDR3 is CASSLLAGRKTGELFF. DNA of the CDR3: TGCGCCAGCAGCTTGTTGGCGGGAAGAAAAACCGGGGAGCTGTTTTTT.

The chain joins TRBV2 to TRBJ2-7; 13 bases are a match to TRBD2. Trimming took 6 bases from V and 0 from J; bases not matched to a gene: 8. Germline V gives CDR1 SNHLY, CDR2 FYNNEI. The length of the CDR3 is 17 residues. CDR3 loop: CASRPGTSGASSYEQYF. The CDR3 coding sequence is TGTGCCAGCAGACCAGGGACTAGCGGGGCAAGCTCCTACGAGCAGTACTTC. The full variable domain, with the rest looked up from reference TRBV2 and TRBJ2-7, is EPEVTQTPSHQVTQMGQEVILRCVPISNHLYFYWYRQILGQKVEFLVSFYNNEISEKSEIFDDQFSVERPDGSNFTLKIRSTKLEDSAMYFCASRPGTSGASSYEQYFGPGTRLTVT.